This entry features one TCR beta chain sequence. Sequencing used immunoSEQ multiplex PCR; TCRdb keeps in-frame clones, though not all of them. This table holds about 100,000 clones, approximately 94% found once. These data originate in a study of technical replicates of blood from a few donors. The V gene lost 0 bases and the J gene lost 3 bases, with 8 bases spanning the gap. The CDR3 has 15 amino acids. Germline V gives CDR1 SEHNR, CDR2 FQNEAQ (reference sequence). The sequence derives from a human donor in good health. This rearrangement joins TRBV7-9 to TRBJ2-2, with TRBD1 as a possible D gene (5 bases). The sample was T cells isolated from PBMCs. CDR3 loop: CASSLAARDTGELFF. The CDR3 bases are TGTGCCAGCAGCTTAGCAGCCAGGGACACCGGGGAGCTGTTTTTT. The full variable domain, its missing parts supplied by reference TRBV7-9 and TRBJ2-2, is DTGVSQNPRHKITKRGQNVTFRCDPISEHNRLYWYRQTLGQGPEFLTYFQNEAQLEKSRLLSDRFSAERPKGSFSTLEIQRTEQGDSAMYLCASSLAARDTGELFFGEGSRLTVL.